The 18 T cell receptor beta chains below come from one sample, sequenced in a study of shared clonotypes between healthy human individuals. Data came from immunoSEQ multiplex PCR; TCRdb stores just in-frame clones and leaves some out. The sample records approximately 600,000 clones, around 95% being singletons. Naivety among CD8 cells was defined by CD45RO negativity and positive CCR7 selection, thereby excluding terminally differentiated effector memory CD45RA+ cells. The sample was naive CD8+ T cells sorted from blood. The receptors here all came from a woman aged 25 to 39 in good health.

The J gene is TRBJ2-1, the V gene TRBV27; perhaps TRBD2 as D (5 bases). V lost 5 bases and J lost 14, with 19 bases in between. The CDR3 runs to 13 residues. CDR1 MNHEY and CDR2 SMNVEV come from the germline V gene (reference sequence). The DNA for the CDR3 is TGTGCCAGCAGTCCCCGGGGTCCCGCCGAGGAGTTCTTC. This sequence encodes CASSPRGPAEEFF.

V gene TRBV5-8 combines with J gene TRBJ1-1; D remains unclear. The length of the CDR3 is 13 residues. Germline CDR1 is SGHTS and CDR2 is YDEGEE. V lost 2 bases to trimming and J lost 1 base, with 6 bases between them. The CDR3 coding sequence is TGTGCCAGCAGCTTTTCAGGGAACACTGAAGCTTTCTTT. It translates to CASSFSGNTEAFF.

The chain uses TRBV5-5 and TRBJ2-7; D is uncertain. This CDR3 contains 12 residues. The V and J ends lost 1 base and 1 base respectively, with 3 bases between them. The germline V gene has CDR1 SGHKS and CDR2 YYEKEE (reference sequence). The DNA of the CDR3 is TGTGCCAGCAGCTTGAGGTCCTACGAGCAGTACTTC. This codes for CASSLRSYEQYF.

The count of this clone is one. The chain employs TRBV28 and TRBJ2-7, with D unresolved. The germline V gene encodes CDR1 MDHEN and CDR2 SYDVKM. CDR3 length: 15 amino acids. Trimming took off 5 bases at V and 1 base at J, with 15 bases between the two ends. The CDR3 sequence is CASSPPPAFSYEQYF. The CDR3 coding sequence is TGTGCCAGCAGTCCCCCCCCAGCGTTTTCCTACGAGCAGTACTTC.

The chain couples TRBV7-2 to TRBJ2-1; 8 bases are a match to TRBD2. The V segment lost 1 base and the J segment 8 bases; nucleotides outside the gene matches: 10. Germline CDR1 is SGHTA and CDR2 is FQGNSA. This CDR3 has 16 amino acids. The CDR3 protein is CASSLGVAGGVDEQFF. In nucleotides, the CDR3 is TGTGCCAGCAGCTTAGGTGTCGCGGGAGGCGTCGATGAGCAGTTCTTC.

The chain has TRBV27 and TRBJ2-1, with TRBD1 as a possible D gene (6 bases). The CDR3 contains 15 residues. The V end was cut by 5 bases, the J end by 10 bases, with 21 bases between. CDR1 and CDR2 (germline): MNHEY, SMNVEV (reference sequence). CDR3 in amino acids: CASSLTKQGIGEQFF. The CDR3 DNA sequence: TGTGCCAGCAGTCTAACAAAACAGGGAATTGGGGAGCAGTTCTTC.

As to this clone: Other DNA sequences in this sample translate to the same CDR3. V gene TRBV2 combines with J gene TRBJ1-5; unclear D gene. This CDR3 has 15 amino acids. The V and J ends lost 3 bases and 1 base respectively, with 10 bases between them. Germline V CDR1 and CDR2: SNHLY, FYNNEI. DNA for the CDR3: TGTGCCAGCAGTGATTGGGGTGGCAGCAATCAGCCCCAGCATTTT. Its translation is CASSDWGGSNQPQHF. Variable domain in full (rest from reference TRBV2 and TRBJ1-5): EPEVTQTPSHQVTQMGQEVILRCVPISNHLYFYWYRQILGQKVEFLVSFYNNEISEKSEIFDDQFSVERPDGSNFTLKIRSTKLEDSAMYFCASSDWGGSNQPQHFGDGTRLSIL.

The chain links TRBV28 to TRBJ2-7; the match to TRBD2 covers 8 bases. In germline, CDR1 is MDHEN, CDR2 SYDVKM. The CDR3 totals 17 residues. The trim removed 5 bases at V and 0 bases at J, leaving 12 bases unmatched. The CDR3 region is CASSTPTSGRRSYEQYF. The CDR3 region has the DNA TGTGCCAGCAGTACCCCAACTAGCGGCCGACGCTCCTACGAGCAGTACTTC.

The chain uses TRBV7-9 and TRBJ1-2; unclear D gene. V was cut by 1 base and J by 2 bases, with 8 bases left in between. The germline V gene has CDR1 SEHNR and CDR2 FQNEAQ (reference sequence). This CDR3 comprises 14 residues. The CDR3 spells CASSLGLSNYGYTF. DNA for the CDR3: TGTGCCAGCAGCTTAGGTCTGTCAAACTATGGCTACACCTTC.

The chain joins TRBV7-9 to TRBJ2-7; D call uncertain. V gave up 5 bases and J gave up 0 bases, with 11 bases separating them. Per the germline V gene, CDR1 is SEHNR and CDR2 is FQNEAQ (reference sequence). The CDR3 has 14 amino acids. For the CDR3, the DNA is TGTGCCAGCAGCCTGATCCCCAGCTCCTACGAGCAGTACTTC. Its translation: CASSLIPSSYEQYF.

This chain joins TRBV28 and TRBJ2-1, with D tentatively TRBD2 (5 bases). The V gene's germline CDR1 is MDHEN and CDR2 SYDVKM. This CDR3 is built from 17 residues. Between the trimmed V and J ends, which lost 4 bases and 8 bases, there was a span of 24 bases. DNA of the CDR3: TGTGCCAGCAGTTCCCTAAGGGTGGCAGCCCAACTAGATGAGCAGTTCTTC. Translating gives CASSSLRVAAQLDEQFF.

The genes are TRBV7-9 and TRBJ2-7; 8 bases map to TRBD1. The CDR3 has 14 residues. CDR1 and CDR2 from the germline V gene are SEHNR and FQNEAQ (reference sequence). V shed 8 bases and J 7 bases; nucleotides not matched to a gene: 13. The CDR3 nucleotides read TGTGCCAGCGTAATTACAGGGGGTTCCTTGGAGCAGTACTTC. It encodes CASVITGGSLEQYF.

The chain has TRBV30 and TRBJ2-2; 7 nucleotides match TRBD1. CDR1 and CDR2 from the germline V gene are GTSNPN and SVGIG (reference sequence). This CDR3 contains 13 residues. Unmatched junction bases numbered 1, after V lost 1 base and J lost 5 bases. Here the CDR3 reads CAWSETGTGELFF. The CDR3 region has the DNA TGTGCCTGGAGTGAGACAGGGACCGGGGAGCTGTTTTTT.

The rearrangement joins TRBV27 to TRBJ1-6; no firm D call. Germline-derived CDR1 and CDR2 are MNHEY and SMNVEV (reference sequence). This CDR3 comprises 15 residues. Between the trimmed V and J ends, which lost 0 bases and 1 base, there was a span of 4 bases. For the CDR3, the DNA is TGTGCCAGCAGTTTATCTGTTTCCTATAATTCACCCCTCCACTTT. It encodes CASSLSVSYNSPLHF.

The gene calls are TRBV5-4 and TRBJ2-5; D not certain. The DNA end favors TRBJ2-7, so the J call may be wrong. Looked up from germline, CDR1 is SGHNT and CDR2 is YYREEE (reference sequence). The CDR3 has 14 residues. DNA for the CDR3: TGTGCCAGCAGCCCCGAGGCAGGTTCCTACGAGCAGTACTTC. Translating gives CASSPEAGSYEQYF.

This chain links TRBV5-1 with TRBJ1-3, with unresolved D. The V and J ends lost 0 bases and 5 bases respectively, with 15 bases between them. Germline V gene data show CDR1 as SGHRS and CDR2 as YFSETQ. This CDR3 region has 16 residues. CDR3 bases: TGCGCCAGCAGCTTGGATGAGTTCTCGCGGAGAAACACCATATATTTT. Translation gives CASSLDEFSRRNTIYF.

The chain employs TRBV7-9 and TRBJ2-2; D might be TRBD1 (5 bases). Looked up from germline, CDR1 is SEHNR and CDR2 is FQNEAQ (reference sequence). This CDR3 spans 16 amino acids. V gave up 0 bases and J gave up 4 bases, with 12 bases separating them. The CDR3 reads CASSLAMGLGTGELFF. CDR3 bases: TGTGCCAGCAGCTTAGCGATGGGGCTGGGCACCGGGGAGCTGTTTTTT.

The chain combines TRBV5-6 with TRBJ2-5; 13 nucleotides match TRBD2. The junction had 5 bases not matched to a gene; V was cut back by 1 base and J by 5 bases. The CDR3 contains 16 residues. CDR1 is SGHDT, CDR2 YYEEEE, per germline. Here the CDR3 reads CASSLRTSGSWETQYF. The CDR3 DNA reads TGTGCCAGCAGCTTGAGGACTAGCGGGAGTTGGGAGACCCAGTACTTC.